This T cell receptor beta chain derives from a study of OX40 agonist ivuxolimab in advanced cancers. Across the whole study: Dose-escalation cases comprised hepatocellular carcinoma, melanoma, renal cell or head and neck cancer. The study, taken as a whole, reports: People who partly responded at 0.1-3.0 mg/kg had some of the least clonal expansion seen. There were, on average, more expanded clones in CD8+ T cells than in CD4+.

This table comes from immunoSEQ multiplex PCR, and its TCRdb copy is limited to in-frame clones, with some not included. The sample consists of around 62,000 clones, around 84% of them appearing once. CDR3 size: 13 residues. Unmatched junction bases numbered 2, after V lost 0 bases and J lost 10 bases. CDR1 and CDR2 (germline): SGDLS, YYNGEE. Turning to this clone: Its antigen is as yet unknown.

This TCR came from an adult with an advanced solid tumor such as melanoma, head and neck, liver or kidney cancer. The sequencing here drew on CD4+ or CD8+ T cells sorted from blood, taken in a trial of the OX40 agonist ivuxolimab. The chain joins TRBV9 to TRBJ2-1, with 9 bases that match TRBD2. This CDR3 is CASSVAGLAEQFF. CDR3 in DNA: TGTGCCAGCAGCGTAGCAGGACTAGCGGAGCAGTTCTTC.